Shown below are 5 T cell receptor beta chains from a single sample sequenced in a study of T cells in localized non-small cell lung cancer. Sequencing was performed with immunoSEQ multiplex PCR; in TCRdb, only in-frame clones are kept and a portion is missing. Here the sample spans about 11,000 clones, more than 90% being singletons. Specimen: peripheral blood, collected before any cancer treatment. These receptors all come from a male donor aged 60 or over with stage III lung adenocarcinoma.

The chain has TRBV14 and TRBJ2-3, with 7 nucleotides matching TRBD2. The junction had 9 bases not matched to a gene; V was cut back by 2 bases and J by 1 base. Germline-derived CDR1 and CDR2 are SGHDN and FVKESK. The CDR3 sequence is 17 residues long. The CDR3 spells CASSQRREGRGTDTQYF. DNA for the CDR3: TGTGCCAGCAGCCAAAGGAGGGAGGGCCGGGGCACAGATACGCAGTATTTT. The full variable domain, completed using reference TRBV14 and TRBJ2-3, is EAGVTQFPSHSVIEKGQTVTLRCDPISGHDNLYWYRRVMGKEIKFLLHFVKESKQDESGMPNNRFLAERTGGTYSTLKVQPAELEDSGVYFCASSQRREGRGTDTQYFGPGTRLTVL.

In this sample, this clone is large (0.1 to 1%). V usage is TRBV28 and J usage is TRBJ2-7; tentative D call: TRBD2 (5 bases). This CDR3 has 14 amino acids. Germline V gene lookup returns CDR1 MDHEN and CDR2 SYDVKM. Trimming took off 6 bases at V and 2 bases at J, with 14 bases between the two ends. CDR3 protein: CASRGEGTTYEQYF. The CDR3 nucleotides are TGTGCCAGCAGGGGTGAGGGCACCACCTACGAGCAGTACTTC.

The chain combines TRBV5-1 with TRBJ1-2; D is ambiguous. The germline V and J ends were trimmed by 0 bases and 4 bases, with 7 bases remaining between them. Germline CDR1 and CDR2: SGHRS and YFSETQ. This CDR3 is 13 amino acids long. CDR3 DNA: TGCGCCAGCAGCTTGGACGATGCCTATGGCTACACCTTC. Its translation: CASSLDDAYGYTF.

This chain connects TRBV19 to TRBJ2-2; the D gene could be TRBD1 or TRBD2 (5 bases each). The length of the CDR3 is 14 residues. Trimming stripped 11 bases from V and 0 bases from J, with 13 bases between. Per germline, CDR1 LNHDA and CDR2 SQIVND (reference sequence). DNA of the CDR3: TGTGCCTCAAGTACGGGGCCGAACACCGGGGAGCTGTTTTTT. Protein: CASSTGPNTGELFF.

The chain is built from TRBV5-1 and TRBJ2-2; no definite D call. Germline lookup yields CDR1 SGHRS and CDR2 YFSETQ. V shed 4 bases and J shed 7 bases, with 17 bases lying between them. The CDR3 consists of 15 residues. The CDR3 nucleotides read TGCGCCAGCAGCCCCACCGGGCAGGCCCACGGGGAGCTGTTTTTT. Amino acid sequence: CASSPTGQAHGELFF.